One and the same sample provided the 19 T cell receptor beta chains below, sequenced in a study of blood T cell repertoires in COVID-19. Profiled with immunoSEQ multiplex PCR; TCRdb holds only in-frame clones, not every one. The sample lists about 190,000 clones; around 79% were seen once. The sample comprised peripheral blood. The receptor source for this set is a woman in her forties or fifties with acute or convalescent COVID-19.

The chain recombines TRBV2 with TRBJ2-1, with 12 nucleotides matching TRBD2. The CDR3 runs to 15 residues. Per the germline V gene, CDR1 is SNHLY and CDR2 is FYNNEI. The trim removed 5 bases at V and 7 bases at J, leaving 6 bases unmatched. The CDR3 DNA is TGTGCCAGCAGTTTACTAGCGGGAGGCGGGAATGAGCAGTTCTTC. Translation gives CASSLLAGGGNEQFF.

This clone has more than one count but fewer than ten. This chain joins TRBV18 and TRBJ2-4; tentatively, D is TRBD2 (6 bases). CDR1 is KGHSH, CDR2 LQKENI, per germline. Trimming removed 3 bases from V and 9 bases from J, with 15 bases in between. This CDR3 region has 14 residues. CDR3 amino acids: CASSPPGTVGIQYF. The DNA of the CDR3 is TGTGCCAGCTCACCCCCCGGGACTGTTGGCATTCAGTACTTC. The whole variable domain, filled in from reference TRBV18 and TRBJ2-4, reads NAGVMQNPRHLVRRRGQEARLRCSPMKGHSHVYWYRQLPEEGLKFMVYLQKENIIDESGMPKERFSAEFPKEGPSILRIQQVVRGDSAAYFCASSPPGTVGIQYFGAGTRLSVL.

This clone was seen once. The gene calls are TRBV19 and TRBJ2-7; 8 positions agree with TRBD2. V dropped 4 bases and J dropped 3; count of bases not matched to a gene: 11. The CDR3 loop spans 16 amino acids. Germline lookup yields CDR1 LNHDA and CDR2 SQIVND (reference sequence). CDR3 coding DNA: TGTGCCAGTAGTAGCGGGGGGCGCGCTAAAGGCTACGAGCAGTACTTC. Protein sequence: CASSSGGRAKGYEQYF. Drawing the rest from reference TRBV19 and TRBJ2-7, the complete variable domain is DGGITQSPKYLFRKEGQNVTLSCEQNLNHDAMYWYRQDPGQGLRLIYYSQIVNDFQKGDIAEGYSVSREKKESFPLTVTSAQKNPTAFYLCASSSGGRAKGYEQYFGPGTRLTVT.

This chain links TRBV19 with TRBJ1-5; the match to TRBD1 covers 7 bases. The V and J ends lost 5 bases and 2 bases, in that order; junction bases with no gene match: 9. This CDR3 is 16 amino acids long. CDR1 and CDR2 (germline): LNHDA, SQIVND (reference sequence). As DNA, the CDR3 is TGTGCCAGTAGTCAGAGACAGGGTGGAGGCAATCAGCCCCAGCATTTT. This codes for CASSQRQGGGNQPQHF.

This rearrangement joins TRBV5-1 to TRBJ2-7, with 7 nucleotides matching TRBD1. This CDR3 region has 16 residues. The germline CDR1 and CDR2 sequences are SGHRS and YFSETQ. V lost 3 bases and J lost 3; bases outside the gene matches: 12. The CDR3 is CASSYSTGDPLYEQYF. CDR3 DNA sequence: TGCGCCAGCAGCTACTCAACAGGGGATCCCCTCTACGAGCAGTACTTC.

The rearrangement joins TRBV7-8 to TRBJ1-2; 7 bases map to TRBD1. V lost 1 base to trimming and J lost 3 bases; unmatched junction nucleotides: 5. The CDR3 covers 15 residues. The germline V gene has CDR1 SGHVS and CDR2 FQNEAQ. The CDR3 region has the DNA TGTGCCAGCAGCTTAGAGGGTACAGGGGACTATGGCTACACCTTC. Its protein product is CASSLEGTGDYGYTF.

The chain links TRBV9 to TRBJ2-4, with 9 bases matching TRBD2. The V and J ends lost 0 bases and 6 bases, in that order; junction bases with no gene match: 7. Looked up from germline, CDR1 is SGDLS and CDR2 is YYNGEE. The length of the CDR3 is 16 residues. CDR3 residues: CASSVAAGGGRNIQYF. The DNA for the CDR3 is TGTGCCAGCAGCGTAGCAGCGGGAGGTGGTAGAAACATTCAGTACTTC.

The CDR3 protein is CASSLDQGTHEQYF. The DNA of the CDR3 is TGTGCCAGCAGCTTGGATCAGGGTACCCACGAGCAGTACTTC. This rearrangement joins TRBV5-5 to TRBJ2-7; D might be TRBD1 (5 bases). V lost 0 bases, J lost 5 bases, and 12 bases lay in between. The CDR3 length is 14 residues. CDR1 and CDR2 (germline): SGHKS, YYEKEE (reference sequence).

Here the CDR3 reads CASSPRRTNTEAFF. DNA of the CDR3: TGTGCCAGCAGTCCCCGGAGAACGAACACTGAAGCTTTCTTT. The rearrangement uses TRBV6-5 and TRBJ1-1; D is unclear. Trimming removed 5 bases at V and 1 base at J, with 11 bases between. This CDR3 contains 14 residues. CDR1 and CDR2 from the germline V gene are MNHEY and SVGAGI.

The V gene is TRBV9, the J gene TRBJ1-3, with 9 positions matching TRBD1. This CDR3 spans 16 amino acids. Germline V gene lookup returns CDR1 SGDLS and CDR2 YYNGEE. Germline trimming cut 4 bases from V and 2 bases from J; bases unmatched to any gene: 7. The chain's CDR3 is CASSPRGQGAGNTIYF. In nucleotides, the CDR3 is TGTGCCAGCAGCCCGAGGGGACAGGGTGCTGGAAACACCATATATTTT. Full variable domain (outside the CDR3, taken from reference TRBV9 and TRBJ1-3): DSGVTQTPKHLITATGQRVTLRCSPRSGDLSVYWYQQSLDQGLQFLIQYYNGEERAKGNILERFSAQQFPDLHSELNLSSLELGDSALYFCASSPRGQGAGNTIYFGEGSWLTVV.

This clone has a single count. The chain carries TRBV4-2 and TRBJ2-1, with 7 bases that match TRBD2. Germline CDR1 is LGHNA and CDR2 is YNFKEQ. V lost 4 bases, J lost 2 bases, and 2 bases stayed unmatched. The CDR3 is 14 residues long. CDR3 amino acids: CASSPSGTYNEQFF. Written as DNA, the CDR3 is TGTGCCAGCAGCCCTAGCGGTACCTACAATGAGCAGTTCTTC.

This chain joins TRBV19 and TRBJ1-2; 12 bases align to TRBD1. Germline V lookup: CDR1 LNHDA, CDR2 SQIVND (reference sequence). With 5 bases clipped from V and 3 bases from J, the junction kept 1 base outside the gene matches. This CDR3 is 14 amino acids long. The DNA of the CDR3 is TGTGCCAGTAGTGGGACAGGGGGCTACTATGGCTACACCTTC. It specifies CASSGTGGYYGYTF.

V is TRBV28 and J is TRBJ2-7; weak D call: TRBD2 (5 bases). V dropped 5 bases and J dropped 2 bases, with 13 bases sitting between them. Germline V gene data show CDR1 as MDHEN and CDR2 as SYDVKM. The length of the CDR3 is 14 residues. The CDR3 DNA is TGTGCCAGCAGTGTCACCGGGATCACCTACGAGCAGTACTTC. Encoded protein: CASSVTGITYEQYF.

A few counts support this clone. V is TRBV7-2 and J is TRBJ2-5; possibly TRBD2 for D (6 bases). V dropped 5 bases and J dropped 5 bases, with 15 bases sitting between them. Germline lookup yields CDR1 SGHTA and CDR2 FQGNSA. This CDR3 comprises 14 residues. This chain's CDR3 is CASSRHGGWETQYF. The DNA of the CDR3 is TGTGCCAGCAGCCGCCACGGGGGTTGGGAGACCCAGTACTTC.

The chain employs TRBV28 and TRBJ1-6; the D gene is possibly TRBD1 (5 bases). Germline V gene lookup returns CDR1 MDHEN and CDR2 SYDVKM. The CDR3 runs to 16 residues. Deletions cut 2 bases from V and 10 bases from J, with 18 bases between. Here the CDR3 DNA reads TGTGCCAGCAGTTTACCCCCGGGGGGAAGCGGCTCACCCCTCCACTTT. Translated, it gives CASSLPPGGSGSPLHF.

This clone has only one observation. This chain links TRBV4-3 with TRBJ1-1, with D maybe TRBD1 (5 bases). This CDR3 has 16 residues. CDR1 LGHNA and CDR2 YSLEER come from the germline V gene. With 0 bases removed from V and 8 bases from J, the gap between germline ends came to 19 bases. This CDR3 is CASSQDRVRDPSEAFF. Here the CDR3 DNA reads TGCGCCAGCAGCCAAGATCGGGTCAGGGATCCTTCGGAAGCTTTCTTT.

The genes are TRBV7-2 and TRBJ2-1, with 9 bases lining up with TRBD2. This CDR3 contains 15 residues. The V segment lost 6 bases and the J segment 2 bases; nucleotides outside the gene matches: 5. The germline gives CDR1 SGHTA, CDR2 FQGNSA. The CDR3, as DNA: TGTGCCAGCAGTCATGCGGGAGGGGCCTACAATGAGCAGTTCTTC. Its translation is CASSHAGGAYNEQFF.

The rearrangement joins TRBV28 to TRBJ2-7; 8 bases agree with TRBD2. The CDR3 loop spans 14 amino acids. V lost 6 bases and J lost 0; bases outside the gene matches: 4. Germline values: CDR1 MDHEN, CDR2 SYDVKM. The CDR3 loop reads CASRGSGASYEQYF. The CDR3 nucleotides are TGTGCCAGCAGGGGTAGCGGGGCCTCCTACGAGCAGTACTTC.

The gene calls are TRBV15 and TRBJ2-1; 9 nucleotides agree with TRBD2. The trim removed 0 bases at V and 6 bases at J, leaving 3 bases unmatched. Germline V lookup: CDR1 LNHNV, CDR2 YYDKDF (reference sequence). This CDR3 has 15 residues. In DNA, the CDR3 is TGTGCCACCAGCAGAGATCGAGCGGGGGGCAATGAGCAGTTCTTC. It is translated as CATSRDRAGGNEQFF.